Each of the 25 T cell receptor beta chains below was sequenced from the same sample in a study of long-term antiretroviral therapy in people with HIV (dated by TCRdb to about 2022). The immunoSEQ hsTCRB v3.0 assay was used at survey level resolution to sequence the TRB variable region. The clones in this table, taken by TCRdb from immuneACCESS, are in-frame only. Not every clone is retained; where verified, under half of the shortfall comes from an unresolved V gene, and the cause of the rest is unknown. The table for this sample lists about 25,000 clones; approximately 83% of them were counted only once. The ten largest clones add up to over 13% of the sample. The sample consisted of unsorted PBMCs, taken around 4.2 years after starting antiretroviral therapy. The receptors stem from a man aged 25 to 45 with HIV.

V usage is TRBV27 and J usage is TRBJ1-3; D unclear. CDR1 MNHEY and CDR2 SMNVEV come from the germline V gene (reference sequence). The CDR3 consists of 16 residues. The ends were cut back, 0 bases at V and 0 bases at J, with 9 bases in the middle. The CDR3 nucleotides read TGTGCCAGCAGTTTATCGGGCGGAGTCTCTGGAAACACCATATATTTT. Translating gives CASSLSGGVSGNTIYF.

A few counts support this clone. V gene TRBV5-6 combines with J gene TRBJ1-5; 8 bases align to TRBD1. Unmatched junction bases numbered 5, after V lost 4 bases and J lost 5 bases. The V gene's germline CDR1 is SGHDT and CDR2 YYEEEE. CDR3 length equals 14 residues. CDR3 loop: CASSLQGGDQPQHF. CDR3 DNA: TGTGCCAGCAGCCTACAGGGGGGCGATCAGCCCCAGCATTTT.

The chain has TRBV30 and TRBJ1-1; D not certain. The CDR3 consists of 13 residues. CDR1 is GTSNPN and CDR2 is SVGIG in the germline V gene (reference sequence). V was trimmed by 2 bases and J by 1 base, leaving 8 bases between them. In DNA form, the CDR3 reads TGTGCCTGGAGTATCGGGCCGAACACTGAAGCTTTCTTT. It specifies CAWSIGPNTEAFF.

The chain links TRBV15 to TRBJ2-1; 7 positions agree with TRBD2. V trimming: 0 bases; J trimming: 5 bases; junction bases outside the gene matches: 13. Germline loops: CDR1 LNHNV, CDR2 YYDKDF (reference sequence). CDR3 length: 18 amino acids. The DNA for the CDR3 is TGTGCCACCAGCAGAGATAGGAGCGCGGGAGTAGGGGACAATGAGCAGTTCTTC. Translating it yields CATSRDRSAGVGDNEQFF.

The CDR3 DNA sequence: TGTGCCAGCAGCCCCATCCCTGCAGATACGCAGTATTTT. This codes for CASSPIPADTQYF. The V gene is TRBV7-9, the J gene TRBJ2-3; D gene ambiguous. Germline CDR1 reads SEHNR; CDR2 reads FQNEAQ (reference sequence). CDR3 length: 13 residues. Trimming shortened V by 5 bases and J by 4 bases, and 10 bases separated the two germline ends. Together with reference TRBV7-9 and TRBJ2-3, the CDR3 gives the full variable domain: DTGVSQNPRHKITKRGQNVTFRCDPISEHNRLYWYRQTLGQGPEFLTYFQNEAQLEKSRLLSDRFSAERPKGSFSTLEIQRTEQGDSAMYLCASSPIPADTQYFGPGTRLTVL.

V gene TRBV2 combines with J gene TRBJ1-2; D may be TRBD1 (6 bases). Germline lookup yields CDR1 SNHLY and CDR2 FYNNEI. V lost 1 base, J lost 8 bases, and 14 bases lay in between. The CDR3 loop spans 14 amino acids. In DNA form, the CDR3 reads TGTGCCAGCAGTGAAGGGGAGGGGGGCCGGGGCTACACCTTC. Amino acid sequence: CASSEGEGGRGYTF.

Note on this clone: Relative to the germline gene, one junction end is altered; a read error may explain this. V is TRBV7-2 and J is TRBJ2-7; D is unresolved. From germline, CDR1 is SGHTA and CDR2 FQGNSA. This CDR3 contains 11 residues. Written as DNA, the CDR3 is TGTGCCAGCAGCTTAGCGTACGTGCAGTACTTC. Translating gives CASSLAYVQYF.

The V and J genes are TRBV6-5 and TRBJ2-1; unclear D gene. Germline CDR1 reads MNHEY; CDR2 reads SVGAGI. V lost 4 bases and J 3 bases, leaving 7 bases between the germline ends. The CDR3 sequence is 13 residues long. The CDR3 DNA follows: TGTGCCAGCAGTTCGATCAGCTACAATGAGCAGTTCTTC. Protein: CASSSISYNEQFF.

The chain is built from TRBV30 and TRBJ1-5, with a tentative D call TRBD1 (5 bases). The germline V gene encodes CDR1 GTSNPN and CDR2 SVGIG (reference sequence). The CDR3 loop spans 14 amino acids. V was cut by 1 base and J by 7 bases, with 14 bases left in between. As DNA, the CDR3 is TGTGCCTGGAGTGCGGGGCAGGGTCGGCAGCCCCAGCATTTT. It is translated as CAWSAGQGRQPQHF.

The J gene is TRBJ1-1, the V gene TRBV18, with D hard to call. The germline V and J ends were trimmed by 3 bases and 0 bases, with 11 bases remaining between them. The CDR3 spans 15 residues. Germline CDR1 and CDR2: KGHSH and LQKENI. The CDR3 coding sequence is TGTGCCAGCTCACCTCCGTCAGGTATGAACACTGAAGCTTTCTTT. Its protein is CASSPPSGMNTEAFF.

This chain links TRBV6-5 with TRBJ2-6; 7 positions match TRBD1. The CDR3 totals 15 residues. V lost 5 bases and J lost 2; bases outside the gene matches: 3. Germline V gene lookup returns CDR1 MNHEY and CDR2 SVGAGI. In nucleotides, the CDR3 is TGTGCCAGCAGTCAGGGGGAGCCTGGGGCCAACGTCCTGACTTTC. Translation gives CASSQGEPGANVLTF.

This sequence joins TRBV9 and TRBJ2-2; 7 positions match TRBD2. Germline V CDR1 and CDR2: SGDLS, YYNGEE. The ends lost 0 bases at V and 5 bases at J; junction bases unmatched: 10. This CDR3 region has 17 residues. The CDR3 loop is CASSVGGGGKGTGELFF. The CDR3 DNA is TGTGCCAGCAGCGTAGGCGGCGGGGGAAAGGGGACCGGGGAGCTGTTTTTT.

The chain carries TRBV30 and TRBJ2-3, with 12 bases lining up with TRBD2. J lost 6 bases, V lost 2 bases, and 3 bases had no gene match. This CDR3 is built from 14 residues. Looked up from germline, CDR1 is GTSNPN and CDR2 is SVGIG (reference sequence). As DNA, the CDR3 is TGTGCCTGGAGTCGACTAGCGGGAGACGATACGCAGTATTTT. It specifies CAWSRLAGDDTQYF.

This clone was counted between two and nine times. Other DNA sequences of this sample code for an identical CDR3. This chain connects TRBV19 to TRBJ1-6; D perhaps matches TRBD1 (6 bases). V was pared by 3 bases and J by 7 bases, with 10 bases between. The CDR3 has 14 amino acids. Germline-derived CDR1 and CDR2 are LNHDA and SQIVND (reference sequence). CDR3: CASSILGQNSPLHF. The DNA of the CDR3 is TGTGCCAGTAGTATCCTCGGACAGAATTCACCCCTCCACTTT.

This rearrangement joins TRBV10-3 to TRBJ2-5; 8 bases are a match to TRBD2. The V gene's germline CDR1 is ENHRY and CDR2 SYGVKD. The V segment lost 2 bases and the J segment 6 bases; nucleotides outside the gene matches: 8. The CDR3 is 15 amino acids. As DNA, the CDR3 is TGTGCCATCAGTGAGCAAGCGGGGGTCGGGAAGACCCAGTACTTC. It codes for CAISEQAGVGKTQYF.

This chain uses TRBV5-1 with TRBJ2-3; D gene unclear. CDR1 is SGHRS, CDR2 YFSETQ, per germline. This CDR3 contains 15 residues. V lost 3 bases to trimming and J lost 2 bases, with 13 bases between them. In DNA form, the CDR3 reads TGCGCCAGCAGCTCCGAGCCCTCCCCCACAGATACGCAGTATTTT. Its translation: CASSSEPSPTDTQYF.

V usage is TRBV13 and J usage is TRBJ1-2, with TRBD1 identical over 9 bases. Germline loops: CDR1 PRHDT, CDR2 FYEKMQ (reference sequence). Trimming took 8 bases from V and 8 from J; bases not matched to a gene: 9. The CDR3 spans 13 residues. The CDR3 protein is CASSLGQGFGYTF. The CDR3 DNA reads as TGTGCCAGCTCCTTGGGACAGGGATTCGGCTACACCTTC.

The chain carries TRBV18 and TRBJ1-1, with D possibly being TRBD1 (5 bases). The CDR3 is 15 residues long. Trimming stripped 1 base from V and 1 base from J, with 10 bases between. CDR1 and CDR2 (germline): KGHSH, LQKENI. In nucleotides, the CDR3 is TGTGCCAGCTCACCACTCGTGGGGGGGAACACTGAAGCTTTCTTT. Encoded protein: CASSPLVGGNTEAFF.

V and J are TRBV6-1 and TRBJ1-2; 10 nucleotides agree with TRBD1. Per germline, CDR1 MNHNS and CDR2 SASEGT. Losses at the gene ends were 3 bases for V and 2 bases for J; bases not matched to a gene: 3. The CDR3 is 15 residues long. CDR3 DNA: TGTGCCAGCAGTGATCGACAGGGGGCAAACTATGGCTACACCTTC. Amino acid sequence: CASSDRQGANYGYTF.

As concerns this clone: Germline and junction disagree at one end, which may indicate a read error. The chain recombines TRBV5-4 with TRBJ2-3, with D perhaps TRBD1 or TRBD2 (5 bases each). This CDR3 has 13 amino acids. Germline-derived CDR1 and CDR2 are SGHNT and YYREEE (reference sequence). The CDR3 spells CASRLGGTDTQYF. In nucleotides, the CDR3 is TGTGCCAGCAGATTGGGGGGCACAGATACGCAGTATTTT. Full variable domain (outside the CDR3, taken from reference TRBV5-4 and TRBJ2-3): ETGVTQSPTHLIKTRGQQVTLRCSSQSGHNTVSWYQQALGQGPQFIFQYYREEENGRGNFPPRFSGLQFPNYSSELNVNALELDDSALYLCASRLGGTDTQYFGPGTRLTVL.

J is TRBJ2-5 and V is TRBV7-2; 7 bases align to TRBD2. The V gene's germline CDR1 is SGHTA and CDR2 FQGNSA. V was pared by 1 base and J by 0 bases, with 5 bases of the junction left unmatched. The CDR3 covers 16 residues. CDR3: CASSLGSGTDQETQYF. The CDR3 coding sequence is TGTGCCAGCAGCTTAGGGAGCGGGACCGACCAAGAGACCCAGTACTTC.

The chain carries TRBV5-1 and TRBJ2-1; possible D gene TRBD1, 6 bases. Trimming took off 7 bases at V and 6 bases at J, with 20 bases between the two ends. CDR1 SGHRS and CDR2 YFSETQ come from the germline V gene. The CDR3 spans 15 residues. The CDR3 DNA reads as TGCGCCAGCCCCCCGCAGGACAGAGAGCCCAATGAGCAGTTCTTC. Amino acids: CASPPQDREPNEQFF. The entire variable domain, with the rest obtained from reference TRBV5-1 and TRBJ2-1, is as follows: KAGVTQTPRYLIKTRGQQVTLSCSPISGHRSVSWYQQTPGQGLQFLFEYFSETQRNKGNFPGRFSGRQFSNSRSEMNVSTLELGDSALYLCASPPQDREPNEQFFGPGTRLTVL.

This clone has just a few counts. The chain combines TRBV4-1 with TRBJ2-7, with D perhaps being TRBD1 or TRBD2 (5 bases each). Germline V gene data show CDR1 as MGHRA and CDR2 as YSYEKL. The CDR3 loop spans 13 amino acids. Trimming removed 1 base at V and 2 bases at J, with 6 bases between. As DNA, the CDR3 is TGCGCCAGCAGCCAAGGAGGGGCCTACGAGCAGTACTTC. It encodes CASSQGGAYEQYF.

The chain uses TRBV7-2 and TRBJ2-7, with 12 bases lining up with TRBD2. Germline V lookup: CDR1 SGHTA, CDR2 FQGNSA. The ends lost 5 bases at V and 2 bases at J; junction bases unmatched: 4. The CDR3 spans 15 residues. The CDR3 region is CASSTTSGGTYEQYF. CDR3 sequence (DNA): TGTGCCAGCAGCACCACTAGCGGGGGGACCTACGAGCAGTACTTC.

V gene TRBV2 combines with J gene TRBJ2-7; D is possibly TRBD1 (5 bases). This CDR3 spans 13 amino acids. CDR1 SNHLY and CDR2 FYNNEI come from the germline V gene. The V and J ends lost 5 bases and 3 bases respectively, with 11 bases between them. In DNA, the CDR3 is TGTGCCAGCAGTATCGACAGTAACTACGAGCAGTACTTC. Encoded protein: CASSIDSNYEQYF.